This TCR beta chain was captured in a study of cytomegalovirus exposure and HLA in healthy donors. The PCR ran on 60 Vbeta and 13 Jbeta primers. TCRdb's table, derived via immunoSEQ multiplex PCR, lists solely in-frame clones and lacks some. The sample contains around 67,000 clones, 68% of which appear only once. On this clone: Its specificity is unknown.

CDR1 MNHEY and CDR2 SMNVEV come from the germline V gene (reference sequence). CDR3 length: 16 amino acids. Trimming removed 6 bases at V and 0 bases at J, with 15 bases between. Overall study findings and caveats: A few chains linked to CMV were shown in vitro to be specific for CMV antigens.

This TCR was sampled from a woman in her twenties or thirties in good health and CMV-seronegative. The source material was PBMCs. The V gene is TRBV27, the J gene TRBJ1-5, with D possibly matching TRBD1 (5 bases). This chain's CDR3 is CASSRGSGGSNQPQHF. The CDR3 nucleotides read TGTGCCAGCAGCCGCGGGTCCGGGGGTAGCAATCAGCCCCAGCATTTT.